The clone carrying this T cell receptor beta chain was seen ten or more times. CDR1 is LNHNV and CDR2 is YYDKDF in the germline V gene (reference sequence). Trimming shortened V by 0 bases and J by 8 bases, and 16 bases separated the two germline ends. There are 15 residues in the CDR3. The CDR3 regions of TCR beta were amplified from RNA transcripts. HTBI primers were the set used in a first-round RT-PCR of the TCR CDR3. Via MiXCR, TCRdb re-called the multiplex PCR reads, giving one row per CDR3 protein. Of 300,000 to 400,000 distinct CDR3 sequences listed, under 15% are singletons. This record comes from a study of T cells in Graves' hyperthyroidism and ophthalmopathy.

The rearrangement links TRBV15 to TRBJ1-2; D possibly corresponds to TRBD1 (6 bases). Sequencing input: blood. The source is a young woman with Graves' hyperthyroidism. For the CDR3, the DNA is TGTGCCACCAGCAGAGAGCCAGGATCAGGGGACGGCTACACCTTC. Encoded protein: CATSREPGSGDGYTF.